This T cell receptor (beta chain) was captured in a study of blood T cell repertoires in COVID-19. The wider study: Samples came from the United States, Italy and Spain, spanning acute and convalescent COVID-19. The analysed material was cDNA or gDNA that came from T cells, B-cell-depleted T cells, or PBMCs.

Sequencing used immunoSEQ multiplex PCR; TCRdb keeps in-frame clones, though not all of them. This table holds about 260,000 clones, about nine tenths found once. Germline V gene sequence: CDR1 KGHDR, CDR2 SFDVKD. The CDR3 is made up of 16 amino acids. V shed 3 bases and J shed 7 bases, with 17 bases lying between them. V usage is TRBV24-1 and J usage is TRBJ2-2, with D possibly being TRBD2 (6 bases). The source is a young adult with COVID-19, enrolled during active disease. The sample consisted of peripheral blood. Written as DNA, the CDR3 is TGTGCCACCAGTGATCTGGCTCCCGGGGGACGCGGGGAGCTGTTTTTT. Protein product: CATSDLAPGGRGELFF.